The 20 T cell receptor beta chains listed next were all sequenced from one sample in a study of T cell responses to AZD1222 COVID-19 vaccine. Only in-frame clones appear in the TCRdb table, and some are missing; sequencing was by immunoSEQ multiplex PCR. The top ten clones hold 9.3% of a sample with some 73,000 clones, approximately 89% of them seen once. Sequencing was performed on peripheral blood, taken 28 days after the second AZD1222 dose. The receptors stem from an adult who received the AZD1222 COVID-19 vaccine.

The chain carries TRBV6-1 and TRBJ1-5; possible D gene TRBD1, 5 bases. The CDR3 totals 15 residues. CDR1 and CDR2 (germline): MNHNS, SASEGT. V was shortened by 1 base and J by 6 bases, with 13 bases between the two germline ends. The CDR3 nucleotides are TGTGCCAGCAGTGAAGTCTGGGGACGGGGTCAGCCCCAGCATTTT. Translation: CASSEVWGRGQPQHF.

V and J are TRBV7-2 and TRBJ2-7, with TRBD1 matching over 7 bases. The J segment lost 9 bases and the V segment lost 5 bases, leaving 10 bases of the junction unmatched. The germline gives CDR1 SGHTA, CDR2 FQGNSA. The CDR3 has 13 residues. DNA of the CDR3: TGTGCCAGCAGCACAAGGACAGGTCTCGCGCAGTACTTC. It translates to CASSTRTGLAQYF.

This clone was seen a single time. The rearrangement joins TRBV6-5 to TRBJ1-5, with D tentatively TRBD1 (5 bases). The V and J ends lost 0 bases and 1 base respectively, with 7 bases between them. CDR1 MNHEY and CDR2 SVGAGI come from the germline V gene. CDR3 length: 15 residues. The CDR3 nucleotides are TGTGCCAGCAGTTACTCGAGGGGAAGCAATCAGCCCCAGCATTTT. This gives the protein CASSYSRGSNQPQHF.

For the CDR3, the DNA is TGCAGCGTTGAAGGCAGGGGGCACGTTGGCTACACCTTC. This translates into CSVEGRGHVGYTF. The V and J genes are TRBV29-1 and TRBJ1-2; 8 bases agree with TRBD1. Germline CDR1 reads SQVTM; CDR2 reads ANQGSEA. This CDR3 comprises 13 residues. The junction had 5 bases not matched to a gene; V was cut back by 1 base and J by 7 bases.

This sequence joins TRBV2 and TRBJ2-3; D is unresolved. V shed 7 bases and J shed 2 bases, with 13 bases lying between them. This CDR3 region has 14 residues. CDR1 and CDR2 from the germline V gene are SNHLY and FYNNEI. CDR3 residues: CASIGFVDTDTQYF. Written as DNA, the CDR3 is TGTGCCAGCATAGGGTTTGTGGACACAGATACGCAGTATTTT.

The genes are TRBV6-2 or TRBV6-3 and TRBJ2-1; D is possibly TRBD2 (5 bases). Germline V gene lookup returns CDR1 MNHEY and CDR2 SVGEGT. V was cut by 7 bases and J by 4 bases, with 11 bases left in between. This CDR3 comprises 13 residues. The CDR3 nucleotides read TGTGCCAGCACCCCGGACTTTTACAATGAGCAGTTCTTC. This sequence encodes CASTPDFYNEQFF.

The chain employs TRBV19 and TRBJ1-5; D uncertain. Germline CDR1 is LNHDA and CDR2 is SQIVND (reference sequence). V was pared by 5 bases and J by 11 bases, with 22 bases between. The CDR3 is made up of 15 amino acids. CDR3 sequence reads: CASSARATRELTQHF. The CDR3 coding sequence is TGTGCCAGTAGTGCCCGGGCCACCCGGGAGTTGACCCAGCATTTT.

This chain's CDR3 is CASSLDGEPYEQYF. The CDR3 region has the DNA TGTGCCAGCAGCTTGGACGGGGAGCCATACGAGCAGTACTTC. The V and J genes are TRBV5-5 and TRBJ2-7; maybe TRBD2 (5 bases). Germline V gene lookup returns CDR1 SGHKS and CDR2 YYEKEE (reference sequence). Deletions cut 0 bases from V and 4 bases from J, with 11 bases between. This CDR3 has 14 residues. Supplemented by reference TRBV5-5 and TRBJ2-7, the full variable domain reads DAGVTQSPTHLIKTRGQQVTLRCSPISGHKSVSWYQQVLGQGPQFIFQYYEKEERGRGNFPDRFSARQFPNYSSELNVNALLLGDSALYLCASSLDGEPYEQYFGPGTRLTVT.

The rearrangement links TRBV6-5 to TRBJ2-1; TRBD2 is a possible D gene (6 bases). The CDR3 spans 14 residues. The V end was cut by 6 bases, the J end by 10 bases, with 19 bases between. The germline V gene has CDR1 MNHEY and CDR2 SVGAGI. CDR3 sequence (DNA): TGTGCCAGCAGATATTTGGGAGGTCAGAACGAGCAGTTCTTC. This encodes CASRYLGGQNEQFF.

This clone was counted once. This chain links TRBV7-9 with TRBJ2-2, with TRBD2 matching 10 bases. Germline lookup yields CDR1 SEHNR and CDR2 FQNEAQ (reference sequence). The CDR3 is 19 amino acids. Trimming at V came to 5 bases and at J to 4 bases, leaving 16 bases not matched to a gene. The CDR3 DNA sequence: TGTGCCAGCAGCCCGAAGGGGGGGCTAGCGGGAGACGGCACCGGGGAGCTGTTTTTT. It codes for CASSPKGGLAGDGTGELFF.

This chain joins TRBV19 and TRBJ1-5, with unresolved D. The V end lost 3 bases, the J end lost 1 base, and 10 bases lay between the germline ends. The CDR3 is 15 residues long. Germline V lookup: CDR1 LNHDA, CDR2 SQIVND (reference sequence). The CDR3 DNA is TGTGCCAGTAGTATCTCAGGTGGGAGCAATCAGCCCCAGCATTTT. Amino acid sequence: CASSISGGSNQPQHF.

The CDR3 protein is CATSDLKTGGETQYF. DNA of the CDR3: TGTGCCACCAGTGATTTAAAGACAGGGGGGGAGACCCAGTACTTC. V gene TRBV24-1 combines with J gene TRBJ2-5, with TRBD1 matching 9 bases. The CDR3 loop spans 15 amino acids. V lost 1 base, J lost 5 bases, and 4 bases stayed unmatched. Per the germline V gene, CDR1 is KGHDR and CDR2 is SFDVKD.

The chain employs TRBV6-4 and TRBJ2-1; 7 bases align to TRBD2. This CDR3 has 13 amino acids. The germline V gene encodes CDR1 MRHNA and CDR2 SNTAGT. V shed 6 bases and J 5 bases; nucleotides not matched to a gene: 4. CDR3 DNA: TGTGCCAGCAGGATGGGGGGGGACAATGAGCAGTTCTTC. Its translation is CASRMGGDNEQFF.

CDR3: CASSLLNDGVNSGNTIYF. CDR3 DNA sequence: TGTGCCAGCTCACTACTAAACGATGGTGTAAACTCTGGAAACACCATATATTTT. The chain combines TRBV18 with TRBJ1-3; no definite D call. Germline assignment: CDR1 KGHSH and CDR2 LQKENI. The length of the CDR3 is 18 residues. V gave up 4 bases and J gave up 0 bases, with 19 bases separating them.

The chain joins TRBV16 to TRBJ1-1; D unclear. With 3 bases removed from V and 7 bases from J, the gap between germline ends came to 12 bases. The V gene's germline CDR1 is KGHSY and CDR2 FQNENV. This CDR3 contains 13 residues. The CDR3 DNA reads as TGTGCCAGCAGCCAGGGCTACCCAGGTGAAGCTTTCTTT. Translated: CASSQGYPGEAFF.

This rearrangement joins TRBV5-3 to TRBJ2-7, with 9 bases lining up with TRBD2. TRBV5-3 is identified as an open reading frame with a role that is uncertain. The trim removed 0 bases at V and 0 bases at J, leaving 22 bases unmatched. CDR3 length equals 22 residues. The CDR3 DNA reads TGTGCCAGAAGCTTGGGGCAACAAGGTCTAGGCGGGGGGGCCCCTCTCTCCTACGAGCAGTACTTC. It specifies CARSLGQQGLGGGAPLSYEQYF.

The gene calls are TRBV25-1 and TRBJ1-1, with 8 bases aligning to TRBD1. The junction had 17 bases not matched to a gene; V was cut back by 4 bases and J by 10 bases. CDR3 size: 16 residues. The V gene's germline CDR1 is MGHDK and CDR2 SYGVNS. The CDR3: CASSGTGTGGSLRAFF. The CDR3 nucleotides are TGTGCCAGCAGTGGAACCGGGACAGGTGGTTCACTAAGAGCTTTCTTT.

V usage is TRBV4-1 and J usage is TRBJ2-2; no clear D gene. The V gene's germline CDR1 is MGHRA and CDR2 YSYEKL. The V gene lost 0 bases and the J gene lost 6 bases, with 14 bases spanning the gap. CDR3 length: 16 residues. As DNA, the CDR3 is TGCGCCAGCAGCCAAGAGGAACCAACGATGGCCGGGGAGCTGTTTTTT. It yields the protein CASSQEEPTMAGELFF.

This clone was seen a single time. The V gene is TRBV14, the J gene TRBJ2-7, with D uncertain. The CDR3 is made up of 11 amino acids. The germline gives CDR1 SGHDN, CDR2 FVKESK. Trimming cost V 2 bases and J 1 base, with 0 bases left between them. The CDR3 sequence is CASSQSYEQYF. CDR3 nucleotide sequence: TGTGCCAGCAGCCAATCCTACGAGCAGTACTTC.

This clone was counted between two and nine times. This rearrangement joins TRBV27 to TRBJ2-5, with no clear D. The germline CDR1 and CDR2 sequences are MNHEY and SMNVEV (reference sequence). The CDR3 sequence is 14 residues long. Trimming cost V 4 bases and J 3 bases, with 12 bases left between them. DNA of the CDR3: TGTGCCAGCAGTTCCTTGGGCCTTAAAGAGACCCAGTACTTC. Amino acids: CASSSLGLKETQYF.